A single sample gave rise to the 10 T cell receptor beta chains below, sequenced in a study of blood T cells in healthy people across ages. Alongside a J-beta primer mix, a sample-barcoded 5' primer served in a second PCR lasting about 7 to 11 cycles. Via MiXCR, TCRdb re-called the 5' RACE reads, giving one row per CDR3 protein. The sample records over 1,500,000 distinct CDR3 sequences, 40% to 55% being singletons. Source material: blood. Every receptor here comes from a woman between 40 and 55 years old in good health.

CDR3 sequence reads: CASSFRVGVAGEQETQYF. The CDR3 DNA reads TGTGCCAGCAGCTTTCGTGTGGGGGTAGCGGGGGAGCAAGAGACCCAGTACTTC. The V and J genes are TRBV12-3 or TRBV12-4 and TRBJ2-5; 9 bases map to TRBD2. J gave up 2 bases and V 6 bases, and 16 bases lay outside the gene matches. CDR3 size: 18 residues.

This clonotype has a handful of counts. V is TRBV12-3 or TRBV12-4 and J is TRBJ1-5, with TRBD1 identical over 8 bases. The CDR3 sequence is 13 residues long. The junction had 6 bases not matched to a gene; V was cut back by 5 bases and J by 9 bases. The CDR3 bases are TGTGCCAGCAGTCTCAGGGGGCAACGGCCCCAGCATTTT. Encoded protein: CASSLRGQRPQHF.

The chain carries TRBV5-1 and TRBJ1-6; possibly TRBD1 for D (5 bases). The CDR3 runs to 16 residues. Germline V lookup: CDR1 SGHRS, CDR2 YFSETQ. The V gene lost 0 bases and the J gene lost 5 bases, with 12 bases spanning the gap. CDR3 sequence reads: CASSLAVGRNNSPLHF. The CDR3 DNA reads TGCGCCAGCAGCTTGGCCGTGGGACGGAATAATTCACCCCTCCACTTT. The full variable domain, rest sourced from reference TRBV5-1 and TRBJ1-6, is KAGVTQTPRYLIKTRGQQVTLSCSPISGHRSVSWYQQTPGQGLQFLFEYFSETQRNKGNFPGRFSGRQFSNSRSEMNVSTLELGDSALYLCASSLAVGRNNSPLHFGNGTRLTVT.

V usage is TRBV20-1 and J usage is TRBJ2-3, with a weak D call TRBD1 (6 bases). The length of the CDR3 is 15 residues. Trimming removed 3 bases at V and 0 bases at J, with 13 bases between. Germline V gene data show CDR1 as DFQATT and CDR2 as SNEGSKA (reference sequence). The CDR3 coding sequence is TGCAGTGCTAGTGGCAGGGGCCTTAGCACAGATACGCAGTATTTT. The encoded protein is CSASGRGLSTDTQYF.

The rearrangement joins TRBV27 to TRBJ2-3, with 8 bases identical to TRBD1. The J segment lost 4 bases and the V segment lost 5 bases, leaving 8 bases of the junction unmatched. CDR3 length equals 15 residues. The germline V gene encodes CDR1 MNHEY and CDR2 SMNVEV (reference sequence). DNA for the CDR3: TGTGCCAGCAGTCTTCAGGGGGACAGGTCAGATACGCAGTATTTT. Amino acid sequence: CASSLQGDRSDTQYF.

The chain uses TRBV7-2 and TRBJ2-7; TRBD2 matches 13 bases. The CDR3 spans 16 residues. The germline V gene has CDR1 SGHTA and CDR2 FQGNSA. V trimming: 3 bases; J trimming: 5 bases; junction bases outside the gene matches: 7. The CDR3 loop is CASSFRLAGGPHEQYF. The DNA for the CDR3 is TGTGCCAGCAGCTTCCGACTAGCGGGGGGACCCCACGAGCAGTACTTC.

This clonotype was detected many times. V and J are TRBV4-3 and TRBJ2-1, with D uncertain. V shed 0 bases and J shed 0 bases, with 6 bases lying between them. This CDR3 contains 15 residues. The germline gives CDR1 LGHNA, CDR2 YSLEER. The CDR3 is CASSQDVSSYNEQFF. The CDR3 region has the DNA TGCGCCAGCAGCCAAGATGTAAGCTCCTACAATGAGCAGTTCTTC.

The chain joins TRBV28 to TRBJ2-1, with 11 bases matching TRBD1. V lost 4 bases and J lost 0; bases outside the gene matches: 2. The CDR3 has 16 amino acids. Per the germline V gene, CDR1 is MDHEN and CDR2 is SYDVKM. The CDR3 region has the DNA TGTGCCAGCAGTTGGGACAGGGGGAGCTCCTACAATGAGCAGTTCTTC. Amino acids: CASSWDRGSSYNEQFF.

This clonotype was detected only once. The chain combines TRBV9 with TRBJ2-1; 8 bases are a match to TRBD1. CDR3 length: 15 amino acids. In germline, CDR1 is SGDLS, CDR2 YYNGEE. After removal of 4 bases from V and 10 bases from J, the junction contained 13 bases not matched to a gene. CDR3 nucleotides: TGTGCCAGCAGCCCCCGGACAGGGACGGCCTACGAGCAGTTCTTC. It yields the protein CASSPRTGTAYEQFF.

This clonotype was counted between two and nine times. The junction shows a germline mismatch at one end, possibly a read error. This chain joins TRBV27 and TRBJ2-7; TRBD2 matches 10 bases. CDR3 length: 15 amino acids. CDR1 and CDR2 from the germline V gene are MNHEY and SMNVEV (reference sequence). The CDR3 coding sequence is TGTGCCAGCAGTTTTAGCGGGGGGTACTCCGACGAGCAGTACTTC. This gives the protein CASSFSGGYSDEQYF.